This paragraph reports one TCR beta chain. The J segment lost 7 bases and the V segment lost 7 bases, leaving 3 bases of the junction unmatched. This CDR3 region has 13 residues. Via MiXCR, TCRdb re-called the reads, giving one row per CDR3 protein. In the table there are approximately 200,000 distinct CDR3 sequences, roughly 27% of which are singletons. This entry is derived from a study of T cell repertoires in cytomegalovirus infection. Study-level information: CMV infection and matching HLA type were both indicated by public TCR beta signatures.

The chain employs TRBV12-3 or TRBV12-4 and TRBJ1-6; 8 positions match TRBD1. The sequenced material came from PBMCs. This clonotype was sampled from a human donor in good health (CMV status not recorded). Some clones in this sample may be carry-over from other donors' samples. The CDR3 nucleotides are TGTGCCAGCACCCGACAGGGGAATTCACCCCTCCACTTT. Amino acid sequence: CASTRQGNSPLHF.